These 4 T cell receptor beta chains share one sample of origin, sequenced in a study of vaccination effects on CD4 cells after COVID-19. The antigens for these receptors are not known. TCRdb's copy holds only in-frame clones and misses some; the assay was immunoSEQ multiplex PCR. Of nearly 50,000 clones listed, over 60% are singletons. Subsequent to less than eleven days of culture, CD4+ T cells were isolated. PCR showed that the person got SARS-CoV-2 infection at some point between March and December 2020. Each participant was administered two doses of either the BNT162b2 or the mRNA-1273 vaccine. Sequences were derived from CD4+ T cells from PBMCs cultured without peptide, sampled after COVID-19 vaccination. These receptors originate from a human donor who had a prior SARS-CoV-2 infection.

This clone showed up just once. The chain carries TRBV2 and TRBJ2-7; D not resolved. V gave up 8 bases and J gave up 0 bases, with 17 bases separating them. Per germline, CDR1 SNHLY and CDR2 FYNNEI. This CDR3 region has 15 residues. CDR3 sequence reads: CASATTLMNSYEQYF. CDR3 in DNA: TGTGCCAGCGCAACGACCTTGATGAACTCCTACGAGCAGTACTTC.

V and J are TRBV5-1 and TRBJ2-5; no clear D. The CDR3 extends over 14 amino acids. Germline V CDR1 and CDR2: SGHRS, YFSETQ. The germline V and J ends were trimmed by 1 base and 5 bases, with 12 bases remaining between them. Here the CDR3 reads CASSLPLTRETQYF. The CDR3 DNA is TGCGCCAGCAGCTTGCCTTTGACGCGGGAGACCCAGTACTTC. The variable domain in full, with the rest retrieved from reference TRBV5-1 and TRBJ2-5, is KAGVTQTPRYLIKTRGQQVTLSCSPISGHRSVSWYQQTPGQGLQFLFEYFSETQRNKGNFPGRFSGRQFSNSRSEMNVSTLELGDSALYLCASSLPLTRETQYFGPGTRLLVL.

The genes are TRBV30 and TRBJ1-5, with D possibly matching TRBD1 (5 bases). The length of the CDR3 is 14 residues. Germline V lookup: CDR1 GTSNPN, CDR2 SVGIG (reference sequence). Trimming pared 1 base from V and 7 bases from J, leaving 14 bases between. In nucleotides, the CDR3 is TGTGCCTGGAGTGCAAACCTGGGGCTCCAGCCCCAGCATTTT. This codes for CAWSANLGLQPQHF.

This clone was seen only a few times. V gene TRBV7-9 combines with J gene TRBJ1-4; no reliable D call. This CDR3 contains 11 residues. V was cut by 2 bases and J by 5 bases, with 0 bases left in between. The germline CDR1 and CDR2 sequences are SEHNR and FQNEAQ (reference sequence). CDR3: CASSLNEKLFF. In DNA, the CDR3 is TGTGCCAGCAGCTTAAATGAAAAACTGTTTTTT.